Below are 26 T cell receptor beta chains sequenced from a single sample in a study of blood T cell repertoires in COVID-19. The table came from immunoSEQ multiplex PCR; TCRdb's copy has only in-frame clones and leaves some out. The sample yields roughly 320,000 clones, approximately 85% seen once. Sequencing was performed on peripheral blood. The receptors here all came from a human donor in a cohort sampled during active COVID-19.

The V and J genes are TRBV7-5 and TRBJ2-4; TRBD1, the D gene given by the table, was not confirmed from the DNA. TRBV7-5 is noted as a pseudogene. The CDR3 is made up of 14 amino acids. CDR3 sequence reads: CVRKSLQGKNIQYF. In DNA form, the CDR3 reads TGTGTCAGAAAATCGCTTCAGGGCAAAAACATTCAGTACTTC.

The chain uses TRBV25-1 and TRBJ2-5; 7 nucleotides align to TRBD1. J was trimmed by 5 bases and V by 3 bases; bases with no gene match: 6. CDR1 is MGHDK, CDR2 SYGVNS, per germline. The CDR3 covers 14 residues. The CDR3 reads CASSDTRGLETQYF. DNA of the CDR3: TGTGCCAGCAGTGACACGAGGGGGCTGGAGACCCAGTACTTC.

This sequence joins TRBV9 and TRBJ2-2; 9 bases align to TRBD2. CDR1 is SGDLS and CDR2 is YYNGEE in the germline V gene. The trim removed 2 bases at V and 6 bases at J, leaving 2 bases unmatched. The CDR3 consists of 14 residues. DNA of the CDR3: TGTGCCAGCAGCGTTGGCGGGGGGGCCGGGGAGCTGTTTTTT. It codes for CASSVGGGAGELFF.

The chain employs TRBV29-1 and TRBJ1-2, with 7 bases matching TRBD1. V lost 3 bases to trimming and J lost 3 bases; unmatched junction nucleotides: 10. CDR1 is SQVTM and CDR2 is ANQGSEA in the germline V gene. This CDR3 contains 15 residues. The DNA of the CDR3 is TGCAGCGTTGATGGGGGCAGGGGGAGTTACTATGGCTACACCTTC. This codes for CSVDGGRGSYYGYTF.

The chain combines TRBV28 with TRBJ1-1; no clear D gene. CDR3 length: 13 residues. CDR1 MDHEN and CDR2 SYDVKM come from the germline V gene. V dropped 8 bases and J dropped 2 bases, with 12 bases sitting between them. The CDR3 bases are TGTGCCAGCCTTGGAGGCAAAAACACTGAAGCTTTCTTT. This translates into CASLGGKNTEAFF.

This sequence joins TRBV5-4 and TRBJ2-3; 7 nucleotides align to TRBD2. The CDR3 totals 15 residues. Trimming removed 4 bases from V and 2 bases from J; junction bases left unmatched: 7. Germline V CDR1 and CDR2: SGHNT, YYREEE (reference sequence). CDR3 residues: CASSPGRGSTDTQYF. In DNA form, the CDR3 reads TGTGCCAGCAGCCCTGGGCGGGGGTCCACAGATACGCAGTATTTT. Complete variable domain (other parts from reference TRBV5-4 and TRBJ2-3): ETGVTQSPTHLIKTRGQQVTLRCSSQSGHNTVSWYQQALGQGPQFIFQYYREEENGRGNFPPRFSGLQFPNYSSELNVNALELDDSALYLCASSPGRGSTDTQYFGPGTRLTVL.

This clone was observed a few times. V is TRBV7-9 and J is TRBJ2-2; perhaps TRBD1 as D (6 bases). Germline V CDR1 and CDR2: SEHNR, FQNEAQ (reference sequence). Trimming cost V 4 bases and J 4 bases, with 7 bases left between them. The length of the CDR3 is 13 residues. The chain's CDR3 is CASSSQGTGELFF. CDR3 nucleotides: TGTGCCAGCAGCTCACAGGGCACCGGGGAGCTGTTTTTT. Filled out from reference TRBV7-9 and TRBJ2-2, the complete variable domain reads DTGVSQNPRHKITKRGQNVTFRCDPISEHNRLYWYRQTLGQGPEFLTYFQNEAQLEKSRLLSDRFSAERPKGSFSTLEIQRTEQGDSAMYLCASSSQGTGELFFGEGSRLTVL.

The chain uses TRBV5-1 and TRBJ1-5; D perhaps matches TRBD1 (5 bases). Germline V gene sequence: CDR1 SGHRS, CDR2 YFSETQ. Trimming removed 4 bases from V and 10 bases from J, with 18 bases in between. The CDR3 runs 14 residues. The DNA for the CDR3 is TGCGCCAGCAGCCTCGGGACTCCGGCGGAACCCCAGCATTTT. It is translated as CASSLGTPAEPQHF.

The CDR3 DNA reads as TGTGCCAGCAGTGACTCGAGTCAGGACACCGGGGAGCTGTTTTTT. Translating gives CASSDSSQDTGELFF. The gene calls are TRBV6-4 and TRBJ2-2; D remains ambiguous. CDR3 length: 15 amino acids. Germline V gene data show CDR1 as MRHNA and CDR2 as SNTAGT. Trimming pared 0 bases from V and 3 bases from J, leaving 8 bases between.

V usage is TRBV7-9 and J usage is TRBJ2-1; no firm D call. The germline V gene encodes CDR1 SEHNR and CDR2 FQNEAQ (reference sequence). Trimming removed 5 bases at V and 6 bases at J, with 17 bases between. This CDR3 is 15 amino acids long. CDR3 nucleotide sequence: TGTGCCAGCAGCCCCGGTATCCCCTTCACCAATGAGCAGTTCTTC. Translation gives CASSPGIPFTNEQFF.

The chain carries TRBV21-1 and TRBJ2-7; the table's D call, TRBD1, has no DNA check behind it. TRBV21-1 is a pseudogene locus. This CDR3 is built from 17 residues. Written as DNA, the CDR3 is TGTGCCAGCAGTCCTCCGGGACAGAACAAAGGGGTTTACGAGCAGTACTTC. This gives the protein CASSPPGQNKGVYEQYF.

The CDR3 spells CASSLMRSAKNIQYF. In nucleotides, the CDR3 is TGTGCCAGCAGCTTAATGCGCTCAGCCAAAAACATTCAGTACTTC. This chain uses TRBV7-8 with TRBJ2-4; D is unresolved. Germline V gives CDR1 SGHVS, CDR2 FQNEAQ. With 2 bases removed from V and 0 bases from J, the gap between germline ends came to 8 bases. CDR3 length: 15 residues.

The CDR3 coding sequence is TGTGCCTGGGTTCCGACAGGGACTGGAGGCTACACCTTC. Amino acid sequence: CAWVPTGTGGYTF. The chain is built from TRBV30 and TRBJ1-2, with 7 nucleotides matching TRBD1. The CDR3 totals 13 residues. V lost 5 bases, J lost 8 bases, and 11 bases stayed unmatched. Germline V lookup: CDR1 GTSNPN, CDR2 SVGIG (reference sequence).

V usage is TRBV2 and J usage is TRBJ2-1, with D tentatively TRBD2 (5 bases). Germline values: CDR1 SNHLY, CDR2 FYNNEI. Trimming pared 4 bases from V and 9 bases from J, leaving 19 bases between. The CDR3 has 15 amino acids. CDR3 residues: CASSVGTSGWGEQFF. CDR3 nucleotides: TGTGCCAGCAGTGTGGGCACTAGTGGGTGGGGTGAGCAGTTCTTC. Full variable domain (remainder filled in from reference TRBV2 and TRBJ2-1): EPEVTQTPSHQVTQMGQEVILRCVPISNHLYFYWYRQILGQKVEFLVSFYNNEISEKSEIFDDQFSVERPDGSNFTLKIRSTKLEDSAMYFCASSVGTSGWGEQFFGPGTRLTVL.

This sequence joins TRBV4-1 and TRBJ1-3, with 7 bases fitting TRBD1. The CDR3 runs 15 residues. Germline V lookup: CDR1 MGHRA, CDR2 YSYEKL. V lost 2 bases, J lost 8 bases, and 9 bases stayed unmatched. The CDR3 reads CASSQPDREWDTIYF. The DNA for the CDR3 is TGCGCCAGCAGCCAACCTGACAGGGAATGGGACACCATATATTTT.

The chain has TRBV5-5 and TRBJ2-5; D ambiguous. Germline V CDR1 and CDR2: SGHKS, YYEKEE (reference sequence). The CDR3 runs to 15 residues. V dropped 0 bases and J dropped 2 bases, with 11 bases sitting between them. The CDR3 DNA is TGTGCCAGCAGCTTGGAAGGTGGGCCTCAAGAGACCCAGTACTTC. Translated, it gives CASSLEGGPQETQYF.

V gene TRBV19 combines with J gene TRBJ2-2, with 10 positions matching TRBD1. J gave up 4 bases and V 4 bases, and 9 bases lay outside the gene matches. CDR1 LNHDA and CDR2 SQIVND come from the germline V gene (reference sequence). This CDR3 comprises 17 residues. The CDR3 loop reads CASSTPRGQGTTGELFF. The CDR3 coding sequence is TGTGCCAGTAGTACCCCTCGGGGACAGGGGACCACCGGGGAGCTGTTTTTT.

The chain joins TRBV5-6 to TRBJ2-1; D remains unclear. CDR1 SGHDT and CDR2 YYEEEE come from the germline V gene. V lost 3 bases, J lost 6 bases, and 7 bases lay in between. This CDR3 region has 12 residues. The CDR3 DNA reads TGTGCCAGCAGCTCTCCCGGCAATGAGCAGTTCTTC. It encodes CASSSPGNEQFF.

CDR3 coding DNA: TGTGCCATCAGTGAGGACAGGTTCAGCAATCAGCCCCAGCATTTT. It is translated as CAISEDRFSNQPQHF. This chain links TRBV10-3 with TRBJ1-5; maybe TRBD1 (6 bases). V gave up 2 bases and J gave up 1 base, with 9 bases separating them. From germline, CDR1 is ENHRY and CDR2 SYGVKD. This CDR3 has 15 residues.

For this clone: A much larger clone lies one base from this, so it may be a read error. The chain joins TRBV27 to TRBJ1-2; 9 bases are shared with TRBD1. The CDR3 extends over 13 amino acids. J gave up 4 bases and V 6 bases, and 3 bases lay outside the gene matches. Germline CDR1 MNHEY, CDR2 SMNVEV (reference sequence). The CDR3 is CASRGQGGYGYTF. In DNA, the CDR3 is TGTGCCAGCAGGGGACAGGGAGGCTATGGCTACACCTTC.

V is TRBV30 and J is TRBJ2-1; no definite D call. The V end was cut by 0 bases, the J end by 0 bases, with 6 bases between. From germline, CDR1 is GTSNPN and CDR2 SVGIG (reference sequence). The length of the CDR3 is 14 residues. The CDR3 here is CAWSVTSSYNEQFF. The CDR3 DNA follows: TGTGCCTGGAGTGTTACGAGCTCCTACAATGAGCAGTTCTTC.

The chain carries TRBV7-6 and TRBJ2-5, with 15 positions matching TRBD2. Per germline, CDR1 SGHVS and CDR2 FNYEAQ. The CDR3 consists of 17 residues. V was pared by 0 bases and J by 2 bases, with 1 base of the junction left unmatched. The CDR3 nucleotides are TGTGCCAGCAGCTTAGCCGGGACTAGCGGGGGGCAAGAGACCCAGTACTTC. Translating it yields CASSLAGTSGGQETQYF.

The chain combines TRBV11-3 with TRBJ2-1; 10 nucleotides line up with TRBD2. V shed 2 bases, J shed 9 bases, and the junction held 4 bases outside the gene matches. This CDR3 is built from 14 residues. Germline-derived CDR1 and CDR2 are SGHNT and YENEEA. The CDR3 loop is CASSLSGGAFEQFF. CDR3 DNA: TGTGCCAGCAGCTTAAGCGGGGGGGCCTTTGAGCAGTTCTTC.

The CDR3 DNA reads TGTGCCAGTAGTATAGACCTGGTCGGGGAGCCCCAGCATTTT. Encoded protein: CASSIDLVGEPQHF. The rearrangement uses TRBV19 and TRBJ1-5; D not resolved. This CDR3 contains 14 residues. V was clipped by 0 bases and J by 8 bases, with 11 bases between them. The germline V gene encodes CDR1 LNHDA and CDR2 SQIVND (reference sequence).

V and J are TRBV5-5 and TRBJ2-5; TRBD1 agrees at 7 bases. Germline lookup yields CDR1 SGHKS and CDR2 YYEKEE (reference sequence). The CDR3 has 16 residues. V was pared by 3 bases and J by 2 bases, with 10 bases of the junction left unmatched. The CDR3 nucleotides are TGTGCCAGCAGCTCCGGACAGGTTCCAAGTCAAGAGACCCAGTACTTC. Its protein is CASSSGQVPSQETQYF.

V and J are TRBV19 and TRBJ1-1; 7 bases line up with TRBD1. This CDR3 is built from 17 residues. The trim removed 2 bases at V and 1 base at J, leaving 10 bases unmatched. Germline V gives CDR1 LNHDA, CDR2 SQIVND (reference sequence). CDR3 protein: CASSILTGKQQNTEAFF. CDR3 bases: TGTGCCAGTAGTATATTGACAGGGAAGCAGCAGAACACTGAAGCTTTCTTT.